The clone carrying this T cell receptor (beta chain) was counted only a few times. Its antigen is unknown. The donors, all healthy, were Caucasians living in Russia, aged roughly 6 to 100. The data were taken from a study of blood T cells in healthy people across ages. In the study overall: About one barcoded TCR beta cDNA was captured per two T cells.

Overall study results and limits: Diversity figures based on one million T cells were deemed too low.

From germline, CDR1 is SGDLS and CDR2 YYNGEE. Trimming took off 0 bases at V and 3 bases at J, with 4 bases between the two ends. The CDR3 loop spans 13 amino acids. It was with a sample-barcoded 5' primer and a J-beta primer mix that a second PCR of roughly 7 to 12 cycles was run. Samples each returned at least 2.5 million CDR3-containing paired-end reads. TCRdb redid the calling of the 5' RACE reads with MiXCR, one entry per CDR3 protein. The data show 550,000 to 700,000 distinct CDR3 sequences, roughly a quarter seen once. This chain links TRBV9 with TRBJ2-1; D is ambiguous. The TCR was taken from a woman between 70 and 85 years old in good health. Sample: blood. As DNA, the CDR3 is TGTGCCAGCAGCGTAGATATCTACAATGAGCAGTTCTTC. Protein: CASSVDIYNEQFF.